This T cell receptor beta chain was sequenced in a study of cytomegalovirus exposure and HLA in healthy donors. At the time of sampling, donors were nominally healthy, though unrecorded immune exposures were likely. General study results and limits: In a later analysis, a missense DCLRE1C variant was linked to TCR beta V- and J-gene trimming. Researchers counted roughly 150 TCR beta chains as cytomegalovirus-associated.

In regard to this clone: Its antigen is as yet unknown.

Germline V gene data show CDR1 as SGHTA and CDR2 as FQGNSA. The trim removed 5 bases at V and 5 bases at J, leaving 15 bases unmatched. The CDR3 covers 17 residues. It was with 60 Vbeta and 13 Jbeta primers that the PCR ran. The method was immunoSEQ multiplex PCR; TCRdb's version includes in-frame clones alone and lacks a portion of them. In the table there are around 170,000 clones, roughly 80% of which are singletons. This TCR derives from a man aged 40-50 years in good health and CMV-seropositive. The genes are TRBV7-2 and TRBJ2-5; 9 positions match TRBD2. The sample comprised PBMCs. This CDR3 reads CASSPFPTSGRIETQYF. The CDR3, as DNA: TGTGCCAGCAGCCCGTTCCCGACTAGCGGTAGGATTGAGACCCAGTACTTC.